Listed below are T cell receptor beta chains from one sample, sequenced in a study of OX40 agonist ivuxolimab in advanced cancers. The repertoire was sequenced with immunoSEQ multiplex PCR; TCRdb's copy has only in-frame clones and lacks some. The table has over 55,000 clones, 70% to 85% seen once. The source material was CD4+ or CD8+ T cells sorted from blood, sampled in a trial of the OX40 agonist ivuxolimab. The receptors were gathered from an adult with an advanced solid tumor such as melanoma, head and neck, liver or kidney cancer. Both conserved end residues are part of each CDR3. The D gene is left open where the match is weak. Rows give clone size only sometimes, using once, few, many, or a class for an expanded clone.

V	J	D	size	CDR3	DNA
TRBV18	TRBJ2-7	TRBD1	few	CASSPPGQGTYEQYF	TGTGCCAGCTCACCACCGGGACAGGGGACCTACGAGCAGTACTTC
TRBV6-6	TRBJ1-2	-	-	CASSYSTAYGYTF	TGTGCCAGCAGTTACTCGACTGCCTATGGCTACACCTTC
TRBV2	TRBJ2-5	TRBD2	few	CASNFGASGRAETQYF	TGTGCCAGCAACTTCGGGGCTAGCGGGAGGGCGGAGACCCAGTACTTC
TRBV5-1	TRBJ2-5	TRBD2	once	CASSPWTSGAQETQYF	TGCGCCAGCAGCCCGTGGACTAGCGGGGCACAAGAGACCCAGTACTTC
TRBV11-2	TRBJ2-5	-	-	CASSLDPGTQETQYF	TGTGCCAGCAGCTTAGACCCCGGGACTCAAGAGACCCAGTACTTC
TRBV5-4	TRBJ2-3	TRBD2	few	CASSIGTSGRRSTDTQYF	TGTGCCAGCAGTATCGGGACTAGCGGGAGGAGGAGCACAGATACGCAGTATTTT
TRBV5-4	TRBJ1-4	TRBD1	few	CASSRDRGPGEKLFF	TGTGCCAGCAGCCGGGACAGGGGGCCTGGTGAAAAACTGTTTTTT
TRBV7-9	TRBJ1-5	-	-	CASSRVIGTFEDGNQPQHF	TGTGCCAGCAGCCGAGTAATTGGGACATTTGAGGATGGCAATCAGCCCCAGCATTTT
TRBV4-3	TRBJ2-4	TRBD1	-	CASSRLRDSRLIQYF	TGCGCCAGCAGCCGGCTTCGGGACAGTCGACTCATTCAGTACTTC
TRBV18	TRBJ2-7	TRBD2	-	CASSSGGIPYEQYF	TGTGCCAGCTCATCGGGGGGGATCCCCTACGAGCAGTACTTC
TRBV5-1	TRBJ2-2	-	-	CASSLDSRVPGTGELFF	TGCGCCAGCAGCTTGGACTCAAGGGTCCCAGGCACCGGGGAGCTGTTTTTT
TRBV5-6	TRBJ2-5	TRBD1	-	CASSLGTGQETQYF	TGTGCCAGCAGCTTGGGGACAGGGCAAGAGACCCAGTACTTC
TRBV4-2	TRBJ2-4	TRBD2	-	CASSQVTSGENIQYF	TGTGCCAGCAGCCAGGTGACTAGCGGGGAAAACATTCAGTACTTC
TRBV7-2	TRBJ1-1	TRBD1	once	CASSLGQGITEAFF	TGTGCCAGCAGCTTAGGACAGGGGATAACTGAAGCTTTCTTT
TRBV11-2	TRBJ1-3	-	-	CASSLVPGGAGGNTIYF	TGTGCCAGCAGCTTAGTTCCCGGAGGGGCGGGTGGAAACACCATATATTTT
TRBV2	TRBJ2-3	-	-	CASSERSYPQYF	TGTGCCAGCAGTGAAAGAAGCTATCCGCAGTATTTT
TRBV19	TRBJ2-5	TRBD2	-	CASSSWTSGRGETQYF	TGTGCCAGTAGTTCATGGACTAGCGGGAGAGGAGAGACCCAGTACTTC
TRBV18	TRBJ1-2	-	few	CASSPAGARYGYTF	TGTGCCAGCTCACCCGCAGGGGCGAGATATGGCTACACCTTC
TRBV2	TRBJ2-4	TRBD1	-	CASSGTGGQNIQYF	TGTGCCAGCAGTGGTACAGGGGGCCAAAACATTCAGTACTTC
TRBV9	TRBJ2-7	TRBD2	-	CASSFHTGGPYEQYF	TGTGCCAGCAGCTTTCACACGGGGGGGCCCTACGAGCAGTACTTC
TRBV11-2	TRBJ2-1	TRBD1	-	CASSLDTQGVLFF	TGTGCCAGCAGCTTAGATACACAGGGGGTTCTGTTCTTC
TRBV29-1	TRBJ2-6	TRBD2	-	CSGLIAGDGANVLTF	TGCAGCGGACTAATAGCGGGAGATGGGGCCAACGTCCTGACTTTC
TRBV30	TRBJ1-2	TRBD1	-	CAWSPDRSYGYTF	TGTGCCTGGAGCCCGGACAGGAGCTATGGCTACACCTTC
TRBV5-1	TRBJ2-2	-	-	CASSTRETGELFF	TGCGCCAGCAGCACCAGGGAAACCGGGGAGCTGTTTTTT
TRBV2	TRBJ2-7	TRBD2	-	CASSEAGAGTDEQYF	TGTGCCAGCAGTGAAGCAGGAGCGGGGACTGACGAGCAGTACTTC
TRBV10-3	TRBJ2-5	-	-	CAISESDSLKTQYF	TGTGCCATCAGTGAGTCGGACAGCCTCAAGACCCAGTACTTC
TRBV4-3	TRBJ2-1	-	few	CASSQDIGGGSNEQFF	TGCGCCAGCAGCCAAGATATAGGGGGGGGGAGCAATGAGCAGTTCTTC
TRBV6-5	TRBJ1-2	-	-	CASSSPGGERGYTF	TGTGCCAGCAGCTCCCCGGGGGGGGAGCGTGGCTACACCTTC
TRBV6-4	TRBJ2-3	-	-	CASSDSAGSTDTQYF	TGTGCCAGCAGTGACTCGGCAGGGTCCACAGATACGCAGTATTTT
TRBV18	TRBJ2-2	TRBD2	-	CASSQSSGGADGELFF	TGTGCCAGCTCACAGTCCAGCGGGGGGGCCGACGGGGAGCTGTTTTTT
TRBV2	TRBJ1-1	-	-	CASSPPLAFF	TGTGCCAGCAGCCCTCCCCTTGCTTTCTTT
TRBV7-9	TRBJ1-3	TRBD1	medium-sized	CASSLETGAGNTIYF	TGTGCCAGCAGCTTAGAGACAGGGGCGGGAAACACCATATATTTT
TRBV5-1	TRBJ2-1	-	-	CASSWLGDSNEQFF	TGCGCCAGCAGCTGGCTGGGGGATTCGAATGAGCAGTTCTTC
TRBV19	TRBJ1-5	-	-	CASSIRGNQPQHF	TGTGCCAGTAGTATCAGGGGTAATCAGCCCCAGCATTTT
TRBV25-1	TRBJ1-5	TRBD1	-	CASSFRGSDQPQHF	TGTGCCAGCAGCTTCAGGGGGTCGGACCAGCCCCAGCATTTT
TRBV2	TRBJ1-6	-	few	CASRLTRDGNSPLHF	TGTGCCAGCAGGCTTACCCGGGACGGAAATTCACCCCTCCACTTT
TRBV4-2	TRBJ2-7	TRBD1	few	CASSQAGTEGYEQYF	TGTGCCAGCAGCCAGGCCGGGACAGAAGGTTACGAGCAGTACTTC
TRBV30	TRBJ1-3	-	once	CAYSRGGNSGNTIYF	TGTGCCTACTCCCGCGGGGGGAACTCTGGAAACACCATATATTTT
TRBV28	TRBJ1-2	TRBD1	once	CASSRTGGYTF	TGTGCCAGCAGCCGGACAGGGGGCTACACCTTC
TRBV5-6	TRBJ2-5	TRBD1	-	CASSSPGQGETQYF	TGTGCCAGCAGCTCGCCGGGACAGGGAGAGACCCAGTACTTC
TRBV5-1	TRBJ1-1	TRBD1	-	CASSLARTGMNTEAFF	TGCGCCAGCAGCTTGGCCAGGACAGGGATGAACACTGAAGCTTTCTTT
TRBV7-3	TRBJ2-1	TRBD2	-	CASSLKGLAGAGVGDEQFF	TGTGCCAGCAGCTTGAAGGGACTAGCGGGAGCAGGGGTGGGAGATGAGCAGTTCTTC
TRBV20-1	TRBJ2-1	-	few	CSARKYNEQFF	TGCAGTGCAAGAAAGTACAATGAGCAGTTCTTC
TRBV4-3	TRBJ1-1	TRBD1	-	CASSQERDSTEAFF	TGCGCCAGCAGCCAAGAACGGGACAGCACTGAAGCTTTCTTT
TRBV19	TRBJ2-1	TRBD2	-	CASSTGTSGSREQFF	TGTGCCAGTAGTACAGGGACTAGCGGGAGCCGGGAGCAGTTCTTC
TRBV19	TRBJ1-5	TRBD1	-	CASSIPQTGGDQPQHF	TGTGCCAGTAGTATCCCCCAAACAGGGGGCGATCAGCCCCAGCATTTT
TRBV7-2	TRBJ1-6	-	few	CASSPQRDSPLHF	TGTGCCAGCAGCCCCCAAAGGGATTCACCCCTCCACTTT
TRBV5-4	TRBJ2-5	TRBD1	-	CASSLDRGIETQYF	TGTGCCAGCAGCTTGGACAGGGGGATTGAGACCCAGTACTTC
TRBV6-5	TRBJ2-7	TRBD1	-	CASNPDRGTPYEQYF	TGTGCCAGCAACCCGGACAGGGGGACTCCCTACGAGCAGTACTTC